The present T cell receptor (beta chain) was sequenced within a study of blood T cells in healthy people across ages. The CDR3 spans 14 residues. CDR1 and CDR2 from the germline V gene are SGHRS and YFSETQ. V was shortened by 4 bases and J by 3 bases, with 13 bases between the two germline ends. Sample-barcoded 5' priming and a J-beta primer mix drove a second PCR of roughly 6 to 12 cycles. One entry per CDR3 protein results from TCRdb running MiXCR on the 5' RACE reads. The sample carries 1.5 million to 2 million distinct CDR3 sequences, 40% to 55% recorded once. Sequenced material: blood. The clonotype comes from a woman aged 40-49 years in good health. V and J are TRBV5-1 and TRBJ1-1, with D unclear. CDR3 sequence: CASSLDTTYTEAFF. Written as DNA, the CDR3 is TGCGCCAGCAGCCTAGACACGACCTACACTGAAGCTTTCTTT.